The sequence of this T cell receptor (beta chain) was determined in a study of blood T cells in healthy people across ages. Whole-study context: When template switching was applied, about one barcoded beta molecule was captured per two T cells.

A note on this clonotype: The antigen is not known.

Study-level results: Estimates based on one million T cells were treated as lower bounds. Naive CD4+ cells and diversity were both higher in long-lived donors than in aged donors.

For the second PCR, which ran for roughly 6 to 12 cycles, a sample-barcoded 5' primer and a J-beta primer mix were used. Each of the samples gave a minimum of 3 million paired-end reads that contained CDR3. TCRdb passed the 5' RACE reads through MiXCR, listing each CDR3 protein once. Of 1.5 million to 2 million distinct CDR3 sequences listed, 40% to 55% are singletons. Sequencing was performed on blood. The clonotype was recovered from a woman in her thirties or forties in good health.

CDR3 nucleotide sequence: TGCGCCAGCAGCTTGGTTGGGGGGGCCATGCGAAATGAGCAGTACTTC. As protein: CASSLVGGAMRNEQYF. The gene calls are TRBV5-1 and TRBJ2-7, with D perhaps matching TRBD2 (7 bases). Germline CDR1 and CDR2: SGHRS and YFSETQ. The V gene lost 0 bases and the J gene lost 7 bases, with 20 bases spanning the gap. The CDR3 has 16 residues.